This T cell receptor (beta chain) derives from a study of blood T cell repertoires in COVID-19. Study-level background: PBMCs, B-cell-depleted T cells, or T cells provided the cDNA or gDNA that made up the material.

As handled by the study authors: For nucleated cells, counts were estimated from reference gene primer amplification. This table comes from immunoSEQ multiplex PCR, and its TCRdb copy is limited to in-frame clones, with some not included. V and J calls and clone size are those listed in that table; D and trimming were worked out from the DNA. The table has around 200,000 clones, 84% seen once; the top ten hold approximately 7.1%. Germline V gene data show CDR1 as WNHNN and CDR2 as SYGVQD (reference sequence). The CDR3 covers 14 residues. After removal of 8 bases from V and 1 base from J, the junction contained 7 bases not matched to a gene.

This chain connects TRBV10-1 to TRBJ1-1; TRBD1 matches 7 bases. Sequencing was done on a sample of peripheral blood. The TCR sequence derives from a human donor in a cohort sampled during active COVID-19. CDR3 region: CASSGTERNTEAFF. The CDR3 DNA sequence: TGCGCCAGCTCAGGGACAGAAAGGAACACTGAAGCTTTCTTT.